Listed below are T cell receptor beta chains from one sample, sequenced in a study of Ad26.COV2.S vaccination and SARS-CoV-2 variants. Generated by immunoSEQ multiplex PCR, the TCRdb table keeps only in-frame clones and is missing some. The sample holds 380,000 or so clones, 88% seen once. The sequences come from peripheral blood, collected in a trial of Ad26.COV2.S vaccine versus placebo. These receptors were obtained from a person between 18 and 60 years old who received the Ad26.COV2.S COVID-19 vaccine or a placebo. Both conserved end residues are part of each CDR3. D genes are given only for firm matches. Size is stated for part of the rows, as once, few or many counts, or as a class when the clone is expanded.

V	D	size	J	DNA	CDR3
TRBV6-5	NA	NA	TRBJ1-5	TGTGCCAGCGTCGACAGGTCCTACCAGGGGCCCCAGCATTTT	CASVDRSYQGPQHF
TRBV30	NA	NA	TRBJ1-3	TGTGCCCAGCAACAGCCACGCTCTGGAAACACCATATATTTT	CAQQQPRSGNTIYF
TRBV6-8	TRBD1	NA	TRBJ2-3	TGTGCCAGCAGTTATCGGCCGGGACAGGGGAGAGCAGATACGCAGTATTTT	CASSYRPGQGRADTQYF
TRBV28	NA	NA	TRBJ1-5	TGTGCCAGCACCCCCGGGGGGATACAGCCCCAGCATTTT	CASTPGGIQPQHF
TRBV7-8	NA	NA	TRBJ1-2	TGTGCCAGCAGCTCGGAGACAGGCCTGAACTATGGCTACACCTTC	CASSSETGLNYGYTF
TRBV9	TRBD1	NA	TRBJ1-1	TGTGCCAGCAGGACAGGGGGCGATTGGGACACTGAAGCTTTCTTT	CASRTGGDWDTEAFF
TRBV19	TRBD1	NA	TRBJ1-6	TGTGCCAGTAGTACACAATGGACAGGACAAAATTCACCCCTCCACTTT	CASSTQWTGQNSPLHF
TRBV10-3	NA	NA	TRBJ2-7	TGTGCCATCAGTGATTTGGAGGTGGGAGAGCAGTACTTC	CAISDLEVGEQYF
TRBV28	NA	NA	TRBJ1-2	TGTGCCAGCAGTTCCCCGGGGAACTATGGCTACACCTTC	CASSSPGNYGYTF
TRBV15	NA	NA	TRBJ2-5	TGTGCCACCAGCCGGGACCCCCCTGGCCGACAGGTCTACCAAGAGACCCAGTACTTC	CATSRDPPGRQVYQETQYF
TRBV29-1	TRBD2	NA	TRBJ2-3	TGCAGCGTTGCTGAATTAGTAACTAGCGGGAGATACCTCCCAGATACGCAGTATTTT	CSVAELVTSGRYLPDTQYF
TRBV19	NA	NA	TRBJ2-3	TGTGCCAGTAGAGGGACGTTTAGCACAGATACGCAGTATTTT	CASRGTFSTDTQYF
TRBV28	NA	once	TRBJ2-2	TGTGCCAGCAGTTTACCCATTAGCGCCGCGAACACCGGGGAGCTGTTTTTT	CASSLPISAANTGELFF
TRBV6-2/TRBV6-3	NA	NA	TRBJ1-1	TGTGCCAGCAGTTACCTCGCGAGTAGGGACCCCATGAACACTGAAGCTTTCTTT	CASSYLASRDPMNTEAFF
TRBV19	NA	once	TRBJ1-5	TGTGCCAGTAGTATTATTGGGGGAAATAGCAATCAGCCCCAGCATTTT	CASSIIGGNSNQPQHF
TRBV5-1	NA	NA	TRBJ2-3	TGCGCCAGCAGCTTGCCGTCTGGTGATGATACGCAGTATTTT	CASSLPSGDDTQYF
TRBV5-6	NA	NA	TRBJ2-2	TGTGCCAGCAGCCCAGAGCCCAGGACCGGGGAGCTGTTTTTT	CASSPEPRTGELFF
TRBV19	NA	NA	TRBJ1-3	TGTGCATCTCGGGATTTGGGAGCTCTTGGAAACACCATATATTTT	CASRDLGALGNTIYF
TRBV2	TRBD1	NA	TRBJ1-5	TGTGCCAGCACCCCGGGACAGGGGAAGAATCAGCCCCAGCATTTT	CASTPGQGKNQPQHF
TRBV15	NA	NA	TRBJ2-7	TGTGCCACCAGCAGAGGTACCGGGACACCAAACGATTACGAGCAGTACTTC	CATSRGTGTPNDYEQYF
TRBV5-1	NA	NA	TRBJ2-5	TGCGCCAGCAGCTTGGGGACAGAGACCCAGTACTTC	CASSLGTETQYF
TRBV5-1	NA	NA	TRBJ1-2	TGCGCCAGCAGCCCGGTGGGGGCAGGTCCTAACTATGGCTACACCTTC	CASSPVGAGPNYGYTF